These 15 T cell receptor beta chains were sequenced from one sample in a study of CD8+CD57+ T cells in acquired aplastic anemia. It was genomic DNA that served as the template for profiling TCR beta VDJ and CDR3. TCRdb passed the reads through MiXCR, listing each CDR3 protein once. The profile shows hundreds of thousands of distinct CDR3 sequences, approximately 51% of them singletons. Sequencing involved patients with CD8+CD57+ cell expansion previously shown by flow cytometry. Sequencing used sorted CD4+, CD8+, or CD8+CD57+ T cells (not recorded which) from PBMCs. These TCRs come from a human donor with aplastic anemia.

The V call is TRBV2, the J call TRBJ2-2, with 10 bases that match TRBD2. V shed 7 bases and J 5 bases; nucleotides not matched to a gene: 7. This CDR3 has 15 amino acids. Germline values: CDR1 SNHLY, CDR2 FYNNEI. The CDR3 coding sequence is TGTGCCAGCAAACCGGGACTAGCGTTAACCGGGGAGCTGTTTTTT. Its translation: CASKPGLALTGELFF. Full variable domain (missing parts from reference TRBV2 and TRBJ2-2): EPEVTQTPSHQVTQMGQEVILRCVPISNHLYFYWYRQILGQKVEFLVSFYNNEISEKSEIFDDQFSVERPDGSNFTLKIRSTKLEDSAMYFCASKPGLALTGELFFGEGSRLTVL.

This clonotype was observed many times. CDR3 protein: CASSKTSLTDTQYF. The CDR3, as DNA: TGCGCCAGCAGCAAGACTAGCCTCACAGATACGCAGTATTTT. The chain uses TRBV5-1 and TRBJ2-3; 7 bases fit TRBD2. Germline CDR1 reads SGHRS; CDR2 reads YFSETQ. This CDR3 has 14 amino acids. Germline trimming cut 4 bases from V and 2 bases from J; bases unmatched to any gene: 4.

This clonotype has only one observation. A much bigger clone sits one base away, suggesting this may be a read error. V gene TRBV5-1 combines with J gene TRBJ2-7; 8 bases line up with TRBD2. Germline CDR1 and CDR2: SGHRS and YFSETQ. CDR3 size: 15 residues. The V gene end was trimmed by 3 bases and the J gene end by 5 bases; junction bases not matched to a gene: 10. CDR3 DNA: TGCGCCAGCAGCTCCGGGGGGGTCTCAGGGGACGAGCAGTACTTC. Amino acids: CASSSGGVSGDEQYF.

The table lists this clonotype with many counts. The rearrangement links TRBV2 to TRBJ1-3; D perhaps matches TRBD1 (5 bases). The CDR3 runs to 16 residues. The V end lost 1 base, the J end lost 0 bases, and 10 bases lay between the germline ends. Germline V CDR1 and CDR2: SNHLY, FYNNEI. CDR3 amino acids: CASSEGEGSSGNTIYF. The DNA of the CDR3 is TGTGCCAGCAGTGAAGGGGAGGGGAGCTCTGGAAACACCATATATTTT. The full variable domain, completed using reference TRBV2 and TRBJ1-3, is EPEVTQTPSHQVTQMGQEVILRCVPISNHLYFYWYRQILGQKVEFLVSFYNNEISEKSEIFDDQFSVERPDGSNFTLKIRSTKLEDSAMYFCASSEGEGSSGNTIYFGEGSWLTVV.

The genes are TRBV7-8 and TRBJ1-3, with D unresolved. Trimming took 3 bases from V and 6 from J, leaving 12 bases between them. This CDR3 comprises 14 residues. Germline V gene sequence: CDR1 SGHVS, CDR2 FQNEAQ. CDR3 in DNA: TGTGCCAGCAGCTTGACCCCCCCCCCAAACACCATATATTTT. This sequence encodes CASSLTPPPNTIYF.

The count of this clonotype is one. The chain links TRBV5-1 to TRBJ1-4; D gene unclear. In germline, CDR1 is SGHRS, CDR2 YFSETQ. The CDR3 length is 24 residues. Trimming left V 0 bases short and J 7 bases short, with 40 bases between. CDR3 amino acids: CASSLVVSNTGVIGLLAQIEKLFF. The CDR3 nucleotides read TGCGCCAGCAGCTTGGTTGTTTCGAACACCGGGGTGATAGGACTGCTGGCACAGATTGAAAAACTGTTTTTT.

About this clonotype: A much bigger clone sits one base away, suggesting this may be a read error. The chain uses TRBV2 and TRBJ2-7; a weak D match, TRBD1 (6 bases). Trimming took off 8 bases at V and 1 base at J, with 15 bases between the two ends. The CDR3 is 14 residues long. Per germline, CDR1 SNHLY and CDR2 FYNNEI. CDR3 DNA sequence: TGTGCCAGCTGTGCGAGACAGGAGTCCTACGAGCAGTACTTC. This sequence encodes CASCARQESYEQYF. The whole variable domain, filled in from reference TRBV2 and TRBJ2-7, reads EPEVTQTPSHQVTQMGQEVILRCVPISNHLYFYWYRQILGQKVEFLVSFYNNEISEKSEIFDDQFSVERPDGSNFTLKIRSTKLEDSAMYFCASCARQESYEQYFGPGTRLTVT.

The chain has TRBV7-9 and TRBJ2-1; no reliable D call. The CDR3 has 13 residues. CDR1 and CDR2 from the germline V gene are SEHNR and FQNEAQ (reference sequence). V shed 0 bases and J shed 15 bases, with 15 bases lying between them. Written as DNA, the CDR3 is TGTGCCAGCAGCTTAGCGTGGAGCAATGAGTGGTTCTTC. It is translated as CASSLAWSNEWFF.

This clonotype was found many times. The CDR3 reads CASSQVTGGGGYTF. The CDR3 DNA follows: TGTGCCAGCAGCCAAGTCACGGGGGGAGGAGGCTACACCTTC. The V and J genes are TRBV3-1 and TRBJ1-2; a possible D gene is TRBD1 (5 bases). Germline assignment: CDR1 LGHDT and CDR2 YNNKEL (reference sequence). V was clipped by 1 base and J by 8 bases, with 14 bases between them. The CDR3 length is 14 residues.

The J gene is TRBJ2-7, the V gene TRBV20-1, with a tentative D call TRBD2 (6 bases). CDR1 DFQATT and CDR2 SNEGSKA come from the germline V gene (reference sequence). The CDR3 is 12 amino acids. V was cut by 3 bases and J by 5 bases, with 11 bases left in between. The CDR3 protein is CSASGSGDEQYF. The CDR3 bases are TGCAGTGCTAGCGGGAGTGGCGACGAGCAGTACTTC.

The chain carries TRBV7-9 and TRBJ1-2; TRBD1 matches at 7 bases. The CDR3 extends over 13 amino acids. Germline V gene sequence: CDR1 SEHNR, CDR2 FQNEAQ (reference sequence). The trim removed 5 bases at V and 7 bases at J, leaving 7 bases unmatched. The DNA for the CDR3 is TGTGCCAGCAGCCTCCGACAGGGTAGTGGCTACACCTTC. Its protein product is CASSLRQGSGYTF.

Concerning this clonotype: The conserved phenylalanine or tryptophan is not found at the CDR3 terminus, so this likely reflects a read error. The chain recombines TRBV5-1 with TRBJ2-3; the D is unclear. The V end was cut by 7 bases, the J end by 5 bases, with 8 bases between. From germline, CDR1 is SGHRS and CDR2 YFSETQ. CDR3 length: 11 amino acids. CDR3 bases: TGCGCCAGCCAACCTCTAGATACGCAGTATCTT. Translation: CASQPLDTQYL.

The DNA for the CDR3 is TGCGCCAGCAGCCCGGGACAGGGGGTAGTTCATGAGCAGTTCTTC. It translates to CASSPGQGVVHEQFF. The rearrangement joins TRBV5-1 to TRBJ2-1; 11 positions match TRBD1. Trimming at V came to 4 bases and at J to 8 bases, leaving 8 bases not matched to a gene. The CDR3 extends over 15 amino acids. Per germline, CDR1 SGHRS and CDR2 YFSETQ. Filled out from reference TRBV5-1 and TRBJ2-1, the complete variable domain reads KAGVTQTPRYLIKTRGQQVTLSCSPISGHRSVSWYQQTPGQGLQFLFEYFSETQRNKGNFPGRFSGRQFSNSRSEMNVSTLELGDSALYLCASSPGQGVVHEQFFGPGTRLTVL.

This clonotype was seen more than once but under ten times. The chain uses TRBV2 and TRBJ2-5, with TRBD2 identical over 14 bases. Trimming at V came to 4 bases and at J to 7 bases, leaving 2 bases not matched to a gene. Germline V CDR1 and CDR2: SNHLY, FYNNEI. CDR3 length: 14 residues. The CDR3: CASSGGLAGGTQYF. The CDR3 nucleotides read TGTGCCAGCAGTGGTGGACTAGCGGGGGGGACCCAGTACTTC.

The chain employs TRBV6-5 and TRBJ1-2; D uncertain. Germline V gene sequence: CDR1 MNHEY, CDR2 SVGAGI. The V and J ends lost 5 bases and 12 bases respectively, with 19 bases between them. CDR3 length: 13 amino acids. The CDR3 DNA sequence: TGTGCCAGCAGTCGCGACGGTATGGGCACGGACACCTTC. Its protein product is CASSRDGMGTDTF.